This T cell receptor beta chain was documented in a study of identical twins. Only a few counts were recorded for this clonotype. Its antigen is unknown. cDNA carried unique molecular identifiers, and a universal primer site was added by template switching. From the 5' RACE reads, TCRdb called clonotypes with MiXCR, one entry per CDR3 protein. The sample has some 97,000 distinct CDR3 sequences; 5.9% are singletons. Trimming stripped 4 bases from V and 0 bases from J, with 18 bases between. Looked up from germline, CDR1 is SGHKS and CDR2 is YYEKEE (reference sequence). The CDR3 is 17 residues long. Findings of the study overall: Out-of-frame alpha sequences common to twins exhibited a surplus of low generation probability. Analyses of zero insertions could, in part, be confounded by invariant MAIT and iNKT cells. Researchers reported weaker excess twin sharing in beta out-of-frame sequences.

The clonotype was recovered from a woman in her forties or fifties in good health. The sample consisted of memory T cells sorted from blood. The V gene is TRBV5-5, the J gene TRBJ2-3; D may be TRBD1 or TRBD2 (6 bases each). CDR3 region: CASSPSGGGSSTDTQYF. The CDR3 DNA is TGTGCCAGCAGCCCCTCCGGGGGCGGTTCTAGCACAGATACGCAGTATTTT.